These T cell receptor beta chains were read from a single sample in a study of T cell responses to AZD1222 COVID-19 vaccine. Sequenced by immunoSEQ multiplex PCR; TCRdb stores in-frame clones only, minus some. The sample lists roughly 180,000 clones, around 94% occurring once. The specimen was peripheral blood, collected on day 0 of AZD1222 vaccination. The source of these receptors is an adult in good health. Both conserved end residues are part of each CDR3. D genes are given only for firm matches. Clone sizes are given selectively: once, few, many, or a class where the clone is expanded.

clone size,V gene,J gene,D gene,CDR3 protein,CDR3 DNA
.,TRBV19,TRBJ1-1,.,CASSTETGNTEAFF,TGTGCCAGTAGTACTGAGACAGGCAACACTGAAGCTTTCTTT
.,TRBV29-1,TRBJ1-1,TRBD1,CSVEVGDRAAFF,TGCAGCGTTGAAGTAGGGGACAGGGCGGCTTTCTTT
.,TRBV25-1,TRBJ1-1,TRBD1,CASSASYRGAVTEAFF,TGTGCCAGCAGTGCCAGCTACAGGGGGGCGGTCACTGAAGCTTTCTTT
.,TRBV30,TRBJ1-1,.,CAWGRWGLGAEAFF,TGTGCCTGGGGGAGGTGGGGTTTGGGAGCTGAAGCTTTCTTT
once,TRBV12-5,TRBJ1-2,.,CASGVQGFDGYTF,TGTGCTAGTGGTGTACAGGGATTTGATGGCTACACCTTC
.,TRBV5-4,TRBJ2-7,.,CASSLWARVTYEQYF,TGTGCCAGCAGCTTGTGGGCCCGGGTGACCTACGAGCAGTACTTC
.,TRBV19,TRBJ1-5,.,CASSMATGREGQPQHF,TGTGCCAGTAGTATGGCCACAGGGAGAGAGGGTCAGCCCCAGCATTTT
.,TRBV3-1/TRBV3-2,TRBJ1-2,.,CASSQDQGRTYGYTF,TGTGCCAGCAGCCAAGATCAGGGCAGAACCTATGGCTACACCTTC
.,TRBV27,TRBJ1-1,.,CASSPQFRRNTEAFF,TGTGCCAGCAGTCCCCAATTCCGGAGGAACACTGAAGCTTTCTTT
.,TRBV28,TRBJ1-4,.,CASSSEGSGTANEKLFF,TGTGCCAGCAGCTCTGAGGGCTCGGGAACGGCTAATGAAAAACTGTTTTTT
.,TRBV4-1,TRBJ1-4,.,CASSGVGFLQSEKLFF,TGCGCCAGCAGCGGGGTGGGTTTTTTACAGTCTGAAAAACTGTTTTTT
.,TRBV6-1,TRBJ1-2,.,CASSEARLGSGGAYGYTF,TGTGCCAGCAGTGAAGCGCGGTTGGGGTCGGGAGGCGCTTATGGCTACACCTTC
.,TRBV4-2,TRBJ1-3,TRBD1,CASSQTGGPGSGNTIYF,TGTGCCAGCAGCCAGACAGGGGGTCCCGGTTCTGGAAACACCATATATTTT
.,TRBV3-1/TRBV3-2,TRBJ1-5,.,CASSQTDRNQPQHF,TGTGCCAGCAGCCAGACAGACAGAAATCAGCCCCAGCATTTT
.,TRBV3-1/TRBV3-2,TRBJ1-4,.,CASSPGSAREEKLFF,TGTGCCAGCAGCCCCGGTTCGGCCAGAGAGGAAAAACTGTTTTTT
.,TRBV19,TRBJ1-1,.,CASSIPIQTGVSEAFF,TGTGCCAGTAGTATCCCCATTCAGACAGGAGTAAGTGAAGCTTTCTTT
.,TRBV29-1,TRBJ2-1,TRBD2,CSARGLLAGPYNEQFF,TGCAGCGCCCGGGGACTACTAGCGGGCCCCTACAATGAGCAGTTCTTC
.,TRBV30,TRBJ1-1,.,CAWSPRGVGREAFF,TGTGCCTGGAGTCCTAGGGGGGTAGGTAGGGAAGCTTTCTTT
.,TRBV5-1,TRBJ2-7,.,CASSLAPSYTSSYEQYF,TGCGCCAGCAGCTTGGCTCCTAGCTATACGAGCTCCTACGAGCAGTACTTC
.,TRBV7-9,TRBJ1-1,.,CASSLPLDSEAFF,TGTGCCAGCAGCTTACCTCTCGACAGTGAAGCTTTCTTT
.,TRBV3-1/TRBV3-2,TRBJ1-1,.,CASSHSTEAFF,TGTGCCAGCAGCCATAGCACTGAAGCTTTCTTT
.,TRBV7-8,TRBJ2-3,.,CASRTSGTDTQYF,TGTGCCAGCAGGACTTCGGGCACAGATACGCAGTATTTT
.,TRBV7-9,TRBJ1-1,.,CASSSRRTEAFF,TGTGCCAGCAGCTCGAGACGCACTGAAGCTTTCTTT
.,TRBV2,TRBJ1-5,.,CASSENRALSNQPQHF,TGTGCCAGCAGCGAAAACCGGGCCCTTAGCAATCAGCCCCAGCATTTT
.,TRBV6-5,TRBJ1-2,.,CASSLDAVGTYGYTF,TGTGCCAGCAGTTTGGACGCCGTCGGGACGTATGGCTACACCTTC
.,TRBV15,TRBJ1-4,.,CATSRGRGSLATNEKLFF,TGTGCCACCAGCAGAGGCCGCGGCAGTCTGGCAACTAATGAAAAACTGTTTTTT
.,TRBV5-1,TRBJ1-2,.,CASSYGQTIYGYTF,TGCGCCAGCAGCTACGGACAGACAATCTATGGCTACACCTTC
medium-sized,TRBV19,TRBJ1-2,.,CASTEGTVYGYTF,TGTGCCAGTACGGAAGGAACCGTCTATGGCTACACCTTC
.,TRBV20-1,TRBJ2-7,.,CSASRLENYEQYF,TGCAGTGCTAGTCGCCTAGAGAACTACGAGCAGTACTTC
.,TRBV11-3,TRBJ1-1,.,CASCRDGQKAFF,TGTGCCAGCTGTCGGGACGGCCAGAAAGCTTTCTTT
.,TRBV15,TRBJ2-3,TRBD2,CATSRAPGMGTSGSHTDTQYF,TGTGCCACCAGCAGAGCGCCTGGAATGGGGACTAGCGGGAGTCACACAGATACGCAGTATTTT
.,TRBV11-2,TRBJ1-2,.,CASSSGRQKNGYTF,TGTGCCAGCAGCTCAGGGAGGCAGAAAAATGGCTACACCTTC
.,TRBV24-1,TRBJ2-2,.,CATSWGVNTGELFF,TGTGCCACCTCATGGGGGGTTAACACCGGGGAGCTGTTTTTT
.,TRBV7-8,TRBJ1-1,TRBD1,CASSHGQGNTEAFF,TGTGCCAGCAGCCACGGACAGGGGAACACTGAAGCTTTCTTT
.,TRBV12-3/TRBV12-4,TRBJ2-1,.,CAVDGQFF,TGTGCCGTAGACGGGCAGTTCTTC
.,TRBV7-9,TRBJ1-1,.,CASSFRTENTEAFF,TGTGCCAGCAGCTTTAGGACGGAGAACACTGAAGCTTTCTTT
.,TRBV28,TRBJ1-1,TRBD1,CASRQGAAEAFF,TGTGCCAGCAGACAGGGGGCTGCTGAAGCTTTCTTT
.,TRBV28,TRBJ1-5,.,CASSVPDSFNQPQHF,TGTGCCAGCAGTGTGCCTGACAGTTTCAATCAGCCCCAGCATTTT
.,TRBV5-5,TRBJ1-5,.,CASSSIGTQNSNQPQHF,TGTGCCAGCAGCTCCATCGGGACCCAAAATAGCAATCAGCCCCAGCATTTT
.,TRBV29-1,TRBJ1-2,.,CSVEDWGRGSGVYGYTF,TGCAGCGTTGAAGATTGGGGAAGGGGGAGTGGGGTCTATGGCTACACCTTC
.,TRBV2,TRBJ1-2,.,CASKGEAGYGYTF,TGTGCCAGCAAAGGGGAAGCAGGCTATGGCTACACCTTC
.,TRBV6-5,TRBJ1-2,.,CASSFLQGYGYTF,TGTGCCAGCAGTTTTCTACAGGGATATGGCTACACCTTC
.,TRBV3-1/TRBV3-2,TRBJ1-2,.,CASSQVSRDGYTF,TGTGCCAGCAGCCAAGTATCAAGGGATGGCTACACCTTC
.,TRBV19,TRBJ1-5,TRBD1,CASSMTGVGQPQHF,TGTGCCAGTAGTATGACAGGGGTTGGGCAGCCCCAGCATTTT
once,TRBV6-2/TRBV6-3,TRBJ2-1,TRBD2,CASSYGRESNEQFF,TGTGCCAGCAGTTACGGGCGGGAGAGCAATGAGCAGTTCTTC
.,TRBV27,TRBJ2-7,.,CASSLASGGSYEQYF,TGTGCCAGCAGTTTAGCGTCAGGAGGGAGCTACGAGCAGTACTTC